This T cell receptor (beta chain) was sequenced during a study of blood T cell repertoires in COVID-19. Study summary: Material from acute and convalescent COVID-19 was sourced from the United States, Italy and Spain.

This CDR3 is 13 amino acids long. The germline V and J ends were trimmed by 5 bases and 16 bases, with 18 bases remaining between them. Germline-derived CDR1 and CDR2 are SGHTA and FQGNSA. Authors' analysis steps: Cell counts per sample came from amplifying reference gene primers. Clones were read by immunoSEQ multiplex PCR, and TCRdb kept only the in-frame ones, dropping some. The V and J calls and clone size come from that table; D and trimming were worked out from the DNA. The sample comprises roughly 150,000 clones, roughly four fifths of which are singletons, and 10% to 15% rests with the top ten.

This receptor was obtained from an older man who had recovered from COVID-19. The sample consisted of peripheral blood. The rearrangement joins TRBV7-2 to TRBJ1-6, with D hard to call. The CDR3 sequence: CASSLYGDGVLHF. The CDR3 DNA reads TGTGCCAGCAGCCTTTACGGGGATGGAGTGCTCCACTTT.